One and the same sample provided the 25 T cell receptor beta chains below, sequenced in a study of control samples from healthy donors and cancer patients. This table comes from immunoSEQ multiplex PCR, and its TCRdb copy is limited to in-frame clones, with some not included. The sample yields roughly 400,000 clones, about 93% seen once. Material: PBMCs. These receptors were collected from a man aged 35 to 55 with head and neck cancer.

This sequence joins TRBV28 and TRBJ1-2; no clear D gene. This CDR3 spans 15 amino acids. The germline V gene encodes CDR1 MDHEN and CDR2 SYDVKM. Trimming pared 3 bases from V and 3 bases from J, leaving 14 bases between. CDR3 region: CASSFQPQNYYGYTF. CDR3 DNA sequence: TGTGCCAGCAGTTTCCAGCCCCAAAATTACTATGGCTACACCTTC.

V and J are TRBV28 and TRBJ1-2, with D tentatively TRBD1 (5 bases). The V gene's germline CDR1 is MDHEN and CDR2 SYDVKM. V dropped 6 bases and J dropped 7 bases, with 18 bases sitting between them. This CDR3 region has 14 residues. The CDR3 nucleotides read TGTGCCAGCAGACACCCCGTGGGGCCCGGTGGCTACACCTTC. Protein product: CASRHPVGPGGYTF.

CDR3 nucleotides: TGCGCCAGCAGCCCGGGCAAAGAGAACACTGAAGCTTTCTTT. This codes for CASSPGKENTEAFF. This rearrangement joins TRBV5-1 to TRBJ1-1; no clear D gene. This CDR3 comprises 14 residues. Trimming took 4 bases from V and 1 from J, leaving 11 bases between them. The germline CDR1 and CDR2 sequences are SGHRS and YFSETQ.

In this sample, this clone turned up a few times. The rearrangement joins TRBV7-2 to TRBJ2-7, with TRBD2 as a possible D gene (5 bases). From germline, CDR1 is SGHTA and CDR2 FQGNSA. This CDR3 region has 13 residues. Between the trimmed V and J ends, which lost 5 bases and 3 bases, there was a span of 11 bases. The CDR3 here is CASSPSEVYEQYF. The CDR3 coding sequence is TGTGCCAGCAGCCCTTCGGAGGTCTACGAGCAGTACTTC.

As concerns this clone: The junction differs from germline at one of its ends, possibly a read error. V is TRBV6-6 and J is TRBJ2-7; 8 bases are shared with TRBD1. This CDR3 contains 13 residues. CDR1 and CDR2 from the germline V gene are MNHNY and SVGAGI (reference sequence). CDR3 nucleotides: TGTGCCAGCAGTTCCCCGGGACAGGATGGAGCGGACTTC. Translating it yields CASSSPGQDGADF.

This sequence joins TRBV28 and TRBJ2-1; 10 bases map to TRBD2. The J segment lost 8 bases and the V segment lost 4 bases, leaving 8 bases of the junction unmatched. CDR3 length: 15 residues. The V gene's germline CDR1 is MDHEN and CDR2 SYDVKM. The CDR3 is CASSSGGTSEDEQFF. CDR3 in DNA: TGTGCCAGCAGTTCCGGAGGGACTAGCGAAGATGAGCAGTTCTTC.

The chain combines TRBV6-2 or TRBV6-3 with TRBJ1-2, with TRBD1 identical over 10 bases. CDR3 length: 16 residues. The V and J ends lost 5 bases and 8 bases, in that order; junction bases with no gene match: 14. Germline CDR1 is MNHEY and CDR2 is SVGEGT. CDR3 in DNA: TGTGCCAGCAGTGACGCCGAGGACAGGGGGACGGGGGGCTACACCTTC. Translated: CASSDAEDRGTGGYTF.

The chain has TRBV6-5 and TRBJ1-1; no clear D. The CDR3 totals 13 residues. The germline gives CDR1 MNHEY, CDR2 SVGAGI. Trimming shortened V by 0 bases and J by 1 base, and 3 bases separated the two germline ends. CDR3 residues: CASSYSWNTEAFF. The CDR3 region has the DNA TGTGCCAGCAGTTACTCTTGGAACACTGAAGCTTTCTTT.

About this clone: Other DNA sequences from this sample encode an identical CDR3 as well. This chain joins TRBV6-6 and TRBJ2-3, with D hard to call. Between the trimmed V and J ends, which lost 2 bases and 0 bases, there was a span of 6 bases. The V gene's germline CDR1 is MNHNY and CDR2 SVGAGI (reference sequence). This CDR3 has 14 amino acids. The CDR3 sequence: CASSYGGSTDTQYF. The DNA for the CDR3 is TGTGCCAGCAGTTACGGCGGTAGCACAGATACGCAGTATTTT.

The chain joins TRBV19 to TRBJ1-5; 7 positions agree with TRBD1. V dropped 5 bases and J dropped 1; count of bases not matched to a gene: 2. This CDR3 is 14 amino acids long. CDR1 is LNHDA and CDR2 is SQIVND in the germline V gene (reference sequence). The CDR3 bases are TGTGCCAGTAGTTGGACAGGCAGCAATCAGCCCCAGCATTTT. Protein sequence: CASSWTGSNQPQHF.

V usage is TRBV4-3 and J usage is TRBJ1-4; D is possibly TRBD1 (6 bases). Germline V gene lookup returns CDR1 LGHNA and CDR2 YSLEER. CDR3 length: 15 amino acids. V dropped 4 bases and J dropped 3 bases, with 12 bases sitting between them. The CDR3 region has the DNA TGCGCCAGCAGCCGCGACAGGAGGTCTAATGAAAAACTGTTTTTT. This translates into CASSRDRRSNEKLFF.

The chain employs TRBV9 and TRBJ1-6, with 9 bases aligning to TRBD1. Germline V gene lookup returns CDR1 SGDLS and CDR2 YYNGEE. The V and J ends lost 4 bases and 12 bases, in that order; junction bases with no gene match: 5. The CDR3 covers 13 residues. The CDR3 loop reads CASSLGQGQPLHF. The CDR3 nucleotides read TGTGCCAGCAGCTTGGGACAGGGCCAACCCCTCCACTTT.

V gene TRBV6-5 combines with J gene TRBJ1-1, with 8 bases lining up with TRBD1. From germline, CDR1 is MNHEY and CDR2 SVGAGI. V dropped 3 bases and J dropped 2; count of bases not matched to a gene: 8. The CDR3 contains 16 residues. The CDR3 coding sequence is TGTGCCAGCAGTTATGTCGGGACAGGACCAAACACTGAAGCTTTCTTT. Its protein product is CASSYVGTGPNTEAFF.

This rearrangement joins TRBV4-1 to TRBJ1-2; TRBD1 matches at 9 bases. Germline V gene data show CDR1 as MGHRA and CDR2 as YSYEKL. The CDR3 covers 15 residues. V lost 0 bases and J lost 6; bases outside the gene matches: 5. CDR3 in amino acids: CASSQEGTGTDGYTF. In nucleotides, the CDR3 is TGCGCCAGCAGCCAAGAGGGGACAGGGACTGATGGCTACACCTTC.

This chain uses TRBV5-1 with TRBJ1-4; the match to TRBD1 covers 7 bases. The CDR3 extends over 14 amino acids. J was trimmed by 9 bases and V by 2 bases; bases with no gene match: 7. Germline V gene sequence: CDR1 SGHRS, CDR2 YFSETQ. In DNA, the CDR3 is TGCGCCAGCAGCTTAGGGACAGAGCGACAAAAACTGTTTTTT. It yields the protein CASSLGTERQKLFF.

This chain uses TRBV29-1 with TRBJ2-1; the D is unclear. The germline CDR1 and CDR2 sequences are SQVTM and ANQGSEA. The ends were cut back, 3 bases at V and 0 bases at J, with 6 bases in the middle. The CDR3 is made up of 13 amino acids. This chain's CDR3 is CSVEKNSYNEQFF. CDR3 nucleotides: TGCAGCGTTGAGAAGAACTCCTACAATGAGCAGTTCTTC.

The J gene is TRBJ2-7, the V gene TRBV14; D is perhaps TRBD2 (6 bases). The CDR3 contains 15 residues. Germline lookup yields CDR1 SGHDN and CDR2 FVKESK. Trimming removed 1 base from V and 0 bases from J, with 10 bases in between. The CDR3 loop is CASSQGVGGSYEQYF. In nucleotides, the CDR3 is TGTGCCAGCAGCCAAGGTGTCGGGGGCTCCTACGAGCAGTACTTC.

The J gene is TRBJ1-6, the V gene TRBV6-5, with 8 positions matching TRBD1. Germline V gives CDR1 MNHEY, CDR2 SVGAGI. J lost 8 bases, V lost 0 bases, and 3 bases had no gene match. The CDR3 is made up of 15 amino acids. CDR3 bases: TGTGCCAGCAGTTACTCGCCACAGGGGGATTCACCCCTCCACTTT. It encodes CASSYSPQGDSPLHF.

J is TRBJ2-7 and V is TRBV5-1; no reliable D call. V was pared by 0 bases and J by 5 bases, with 9 bases between. CDR1 is SGHRS and CDR2 is YFSETQ in the germline V gene. CDR3 length: 13 amino acids. The CDR3 reads CASSLEAVDEQYF. Written as DNA, the CDR3 is TGCGCCAGCAGCTTGGAGGCGGTGGACGAGCAGTACTTC.

The chain combines TRBV13 with TRBJ1-1; 7 bases agree with TRBD1. V dropped 5 bases and J dropped 6; count of bases not matched to a gene: 12. Germline-derived CDR1 and CDR2 are PRHDT and FYEKMQ (reference sequence). This CDR3 is built from 15 residues. The CDR3 loop is CASSETNAGTAEAFF. In DNA, the CDR3 is TGTGCCAGCAGCGAAACCAACGCAGGGACAGCTGAAGCTTTCTTT.

The J gene is TRBJ1-5, the V gene TRBV6-5; 10 nucleotides line up with TRBD1. Germline-derived CDR1 and CDR2 are MNHEY and SVGAGI. J was trimmed by 0 bases and V by 5 bases; bases with no gene match: 1. This CDR3 comprises 15 residues. Here the CDR3 reads CASSRTGGSNQPQHF. The CDR3 DNA follows: TGTGCCAGCAGTAGGACAGGGGGTAGCAATCAGCCCCAGCATTTT.

The chain joins TRBV18 to TRBJ1-5; 9 bases match TRBD1. The V segment lost 4 bases and the J segment 0 bases; nucleotides outside the gene matches: 16. CDR3 length: 20 residues. Germline V CDR1 and CDR2: KGHSH, LQKENI. CDR3 residues: CASSLRQPGQGVYSNQPQHF. The CDR3 DNA follows: TGTGCCAGCTCACTCCGCCAGCCGGGACAGGGCGTTTATAGCAATCAGCCCCAGCATTTT.

The V gene is TRBV19, the J gene TRBJ2-1; TRBD2 agrees at 16 bases. Trimming removed 3 bases from V and 8 bases from J; junction bases left unmatched: 4. Germline values: CDR1 LNHDA, CDR2 SQIVND (reference sequence). This CDR3 has 16 amino acids. Written as DNA, the CDR3 is TGTGCCAGTAGTATGGGGACTAGCGGGGGGGCCGATGAGCAGTTCTTC. Residues: CASSMGTSGGADEQFF.

The chain joins TRBV3-1 (or the pseudogene TRBV3-2) to TRBJ1-5, with D unclear. Germline values: CDR1 LGHDT, CDR2 YNNKEL (reference sequence). CDR3 length equals 14 residues. V shed 0 bases and J shed 7 bases, with 10 bases lying between them. For the CDR3, the DNA is TGTGCCAGCAGCCAAGAAGGTGACGGGCAGCCCCAGCATTTT. It translates to CASSQEGDGQPQHF.

The chain joins TRBV12-3 or TRBV12-4 to TRBJ2-5; D unresolved. V lost 5 bases and J 3 bases, leaving 4 bases between the germline ends. The CDR3 has 11 residues. The CDR3 region is CASSHKETQYF. The CDR3, as DNA: TGTGCCAGCAGTCACAAAGAGACCCAGTACTTC.